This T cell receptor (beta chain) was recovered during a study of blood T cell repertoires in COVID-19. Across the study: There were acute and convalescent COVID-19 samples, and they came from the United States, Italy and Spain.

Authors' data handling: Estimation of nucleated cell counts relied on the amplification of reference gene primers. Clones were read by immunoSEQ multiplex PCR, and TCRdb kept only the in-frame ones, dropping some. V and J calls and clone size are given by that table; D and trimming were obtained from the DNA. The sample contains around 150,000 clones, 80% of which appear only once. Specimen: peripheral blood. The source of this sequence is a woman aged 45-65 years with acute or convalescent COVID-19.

Here the CDR3 reads CASSPQTGYYGYTF. CDR3 DNA: TGTGCCAGCAGCCCACAAACAGGGTACTATGGCTACACCTTC. This rearrangement joins TRBV27 to TRBJ1-2; D may be TRBD1 (6 bases). The V end lost 6 bases, the J end lost 3 bases, and 14 bases lay between the germline ends. This CDR3 comprises 14 residues. From germline, CDR1 is MNHEY and CDR2 SMNVEV (reference sequence).